This TCR beta chain was retrieved from a study of cytomegalovirus exposure and HLA in healthy donors. A multiplex PCR was run with 60 Vbeta primers and 13 Jbeta primers. The data were produced by immunoSEQ multiplex PCR, yet TCRdb's version contains in-frame clones alone and is incomplete. Of approximately 190,000 clones detected, around 87% appear once; the ten largest clones hold around 0.98%. Germline trimming cut 6 bases from V and 4 bases from J; bases unmatched to any gene: 16. The CDR3 has 17 residues. V and J are TRBV23-1 and TRBJ2-7, with 9 bases fitting TRBD1. TRBV23-1 is known as an ORF, though its function is uncertain. This sequence was found in a boy between 2 and 15 years old in good health and CMV-seronegative. Material for sequencing was PBMCs. For the CDR3, the DNA is TGCGCCAGCAGACGGCAACCCACAGGGGGCGGAGGATACGAGCAGTACTTC. This codes for CASRRQPTGGGGYEQYF.